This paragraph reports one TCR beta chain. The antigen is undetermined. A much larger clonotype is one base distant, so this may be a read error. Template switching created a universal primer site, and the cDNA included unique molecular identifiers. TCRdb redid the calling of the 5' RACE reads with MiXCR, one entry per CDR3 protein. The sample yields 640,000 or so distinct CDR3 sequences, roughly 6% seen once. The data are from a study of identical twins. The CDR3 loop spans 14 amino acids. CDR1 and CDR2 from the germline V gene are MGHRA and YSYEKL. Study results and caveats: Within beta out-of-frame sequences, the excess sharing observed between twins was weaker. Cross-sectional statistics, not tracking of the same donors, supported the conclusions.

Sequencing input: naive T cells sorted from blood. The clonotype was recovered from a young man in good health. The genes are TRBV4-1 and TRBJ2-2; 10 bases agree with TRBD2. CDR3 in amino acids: CASSIAGGTGELVF. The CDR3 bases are TGCGCCAGCAGCATAGCGGGAGGTACCGGGGAGCTGGTTTTT.